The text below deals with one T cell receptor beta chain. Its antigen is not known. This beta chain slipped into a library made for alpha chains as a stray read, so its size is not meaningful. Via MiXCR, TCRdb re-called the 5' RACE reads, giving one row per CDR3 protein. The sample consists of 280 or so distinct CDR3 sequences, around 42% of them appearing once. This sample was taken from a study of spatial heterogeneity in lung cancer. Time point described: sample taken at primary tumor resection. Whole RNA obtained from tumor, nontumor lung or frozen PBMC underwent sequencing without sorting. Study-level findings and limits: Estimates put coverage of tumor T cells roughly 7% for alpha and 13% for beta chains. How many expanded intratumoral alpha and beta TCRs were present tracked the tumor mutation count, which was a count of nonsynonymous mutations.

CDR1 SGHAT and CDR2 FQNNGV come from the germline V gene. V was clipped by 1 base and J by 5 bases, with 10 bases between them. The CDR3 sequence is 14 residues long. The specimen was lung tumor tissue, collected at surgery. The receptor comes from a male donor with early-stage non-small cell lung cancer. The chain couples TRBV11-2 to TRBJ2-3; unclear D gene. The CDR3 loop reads CASSLGTQRDTQYF. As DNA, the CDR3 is TGTGCCAGCAGCTTAGGGACCCAGCGAGATACGCAGTATTTT.